These 27 T cell receptor beta chains were sequenced from one sample in a study of early T cells in non-severe SARS-CoV-2 infection. A single record per CDR3 protein comes from TCRdb applying MiXCR to the 5' RACE reads. Among about 23,000 distinct CDR3 sequences listed, about 5% were seen once. What was sequenced was whole blood. The receptors here all came from an adult who was a healthcare worker with PCR-confirmed SARS-CoV-2 infection or an uninfected control (not recorded which).

This clonotype was recorded many times. The J gene is TRBJ2-2, the V gene TRBV7-6; TRBD1 might be the D (6 bases). The CDR3 contains 15 residues. Trimming pared 3 bases from V and 2 bases from J, leaving 10 bases between. Germline values: CDR1 SGHVS, CDR2 FNYEAQ. The CDR3: CASSFHRDNTGELFF. The DNA of the CDR3 is TGTGCCAGCAGCTTCCACAGGGATAACACCGGGGAGCTGTTTTTT.

This clonotype was found many times. This chain connects TRBV28 to TRBJ2-5; D perhaps matches TRBD1 (5 bases). The V end lost 4 bases, the J end lost 7 bases, and 16 bases lay between the germline ends. The V gene's germline CDR1 is MDHEN and CDR2 SYDVKM. The CDR3 consists of 14 residues. CDR3 nucleotides: TGTGCCAGCAGTTGGTCCCGGCCTCAGGGGACCCAGTACTTC. Amino acids: CASSWSRPQGTQYF.

This clonotype has at least ten counts. This chain connects TRBV20-1 to TRBJ2-7, with D perhaps TRBD1 (5 bases). The ends were cut back, 3 bases at V and 3 bases at J, with 9 bases in the middle. This CDR3 is 12 amino acids long. In germline, CDR1 is DFQATT, CDR2 SNEGSKA (reference sequence). The CDR3 nucleotides read TGCAGTGCTAGGCAACAGGTCTACGAGCAGTACTTC. Protein sequence: CSARQQVYEQYF.

A note on this clonotype: A much larger clone is a single base away; this may be a read error. This CDR3 fails to terminate in the conserved phenylalanine or tryptophan, so it likely reflects a read error. CDR3 sequence (DNA): TGTGCCAGTGTATCCCGCTCTGGGGCCAACGTCCTGACTTTA. This gives the protein CASVSRSGANVLTL. The chain has TRBV19 and TRBJ2-6; D gene ambiguous. The CDR3 contains 14 residues. Looked up from germline, CDR1 is LNHDA and CDR2 is SQIVND (reference sequence). The ends were cut back, 8 bases at V and 0 bases at J, with 8 bases in the middle.

This clonotype was counted between two and nine times. J is TRBJ2-3 and V is TRBV7-2, with D maybe TRBD2 (6 bases). The CDR3 length is 15 residues. CDR1 and CDR2 from the germline V gene are SGHTA and FQGNSA. V dropped 0 bases and J dropped 9 bases, with 16 bases sitting between them. CDR3 sequence reads: CASSLAEWLRGTQYF. In nucleotides, the CDR3 is TGTGCCAGCAGCTTAGCGGAGTGGCTCCGGGGGACGCAGTATTTT.

This chain uses TRBV6-2 or TRBV6-3 with TRBJ2-3; TRBD2 aligns across 8 bases. The CDR3 sequence is 14 residues long. Per the germline V gene, CDR1 is MNHEY and CDR2 is SVGEGT. V was pared by 5 bases and J by 0 bases, with 1 base of the junction left unmatched. The CDR3: CASSRLASTDTQYF. In DNA form, the CDR3 reads TGTGCCAGCAGTCGACTAGCGAGCACAGATACGCAGTATTTT.

The J gene is TRBJ2-2, the V gene TRBV29-1; D is unresolved. The CDR3 is 12 amino acids. The germline V gene has CDR1 SQVTM and CDR2 ANQGSEA. Trimming took 7 bases from V and 7 from J, leaving 13 bases between them. The chain's CDR3 is CSAERGYGELFF. Here the CDR3 DNA reads TGCAGCGCGGAGCGTGGGTACGGGGAGCTGTTTTTT.

This clonotype was seen many times. V usage is TRBV4-2 and J usage is TRBJ2-1; 11 bases line up with TRBD2. The CDR3 has 16 amino acids. The V gene end was trimmed by 0 bases and the J gene end by 2 bases; junction bases not matched to a gene: 0. From germline, CDR1 is LGHNA and CDR2 YNFKEQ. The CDR3: CASSQDSGGAYNEQFF. The DNA for the CDR3 is TGTGCCAGCAGCCAAGATAGCGGGGGGGCCTACAATGAGCAGTTCTTC.

The chain couples TRBV20-1 to TRBJ1-1; D uncertain. The germline V gene has CDR1 DFQATT and CDR2 SNEGSKA (reference sequence). V lost 2 bases, J lost 2 bases, and 9 bases lay in between. CDR3 length: 13 residues. The CDR3 DNA is TGCAGTGCTAGAACCGAGCTAAACACTGAAGCTTTCTTT. Amino acid sequence: CSARTELNTEAFF.

The chain has TRBV20-1 and TRBJ1-3; TRBD1 might be the D (6 bases). The CDR3 contains 14 residues. Germline V gives CDR1 DFQATT, CDR2 SNEGSKA (reference sequence). Trimming took 6 bases from V and 0 from J, leaving 12 bases between them. Here the CDR3 DNA reads TGCAGTGCACATCCGGGACACTCTGGAAACACCATATATTTT. Translation gives CSAHPGHSGNTIYF.

By share, this clonotype counts as medium-sized. The V and J genes are TRBV20-1 and TRBJ1-1; D is undetermined. The ends were cut back, 0 bases at V and 3 bases at J, with 5 bases in the middle. In germline, CDR1 is DFQATT, CDR2 SNEGSKA (reference sequence). The CDR3 has 12 amino acids. The CDR3 spells CSARERDTEAFF. CDR3 coding DNA: TGCAGTGCTAGAGAACGGGACACTGAAGCTTTCTTT.

To note about this clonotype: Given a much more abundant clone one base away, this may be a read error. The chain recombines TRBV18 with TRBJ2-6, with 11 bases that match TRBD1. V shed 8 bases, J shed 4 bases, and the junction held 10 bases outside the gene matches. Per germline, CDR1 KGHSH and CDR2 LQKENI. The CDR3 is made up of 17 amino acids. This CDR3 is CASPRGQGAAGANVLTF. Written as DNA, the CDR3 is TGTGCCAGCCCACGAGGACAGGGGGCAGCCGGGGCCAACGTCCTGACTTTC.

The J gene is TRBJ1-5, the V gene TRBV4-1; unclear D gene. The CDR3 consists of 14 residues. Germline CDR1 is MGHRA and CDR2 is YSYEKL. The ends were cut back, 8 bases at V and 2 bases at J, with 13 bases in the middle. CDR3 bases: TGCGCCAGCGGAAGGGAGTGGGGCAATCAGCCCCAGCATTTT. Translated, it gives CASGREWGNQPQHF.

This clonotype qualifies as medium-sized. This sequence joins TRBV27 and TRBJ2-3; 10 nucleotides agree with TRBD2. With 11 bases clipped from V and 4 bases from J, the junction kept 9 bases outside the gene matches. In germline, CDR1 is MNHEY, CDR2 SMNVEV (reference sequence). The CDR3 is 14 amino acids. This CDR3 is CACKTSGFPDTQYF. The CDR3 DNA reads TGTGCCTGCAAGACTAGCGGGTTCCCAGATACGCAGTATTTT.

This clonotype was found many times. The chain has TRBV2 and TRBJ1-6; 8 bases agree with TRBD1. Germline V gene lookup returns CDR1 SNHLY and CDR2 FYNNEI. The V segment lost 7 bases and the J segment 8 bases; nucleotides outside the gene matches: 10. This CDR3 has 15 residues. The CDR3 region is CASIRWDRPYSPLHF. The CDR3 DNA reads TGTGCCAGCATAAGGTGGGACAGGCCATATTCACCCCTCCACTTT.

This clonotype occurred a few times. The V and J genes are TRBV6-1 and TRBJ1-1, with a weak D call TRBD1 (6 bases). Trimming left V 5 bases short and J 3 bases short, with 13 bases between. The germline CDR1 and CDR2 sequences are MNHNS and SASEGT. The CDR3 has 14 amino acids. The CDR3 loop is CASSKQGFDTEAFF. The DNA for the CDR3 is TGTGCCAGCAGTAAACAGGGATTTGACACTGAAGCTTTCTTT.

The sample holds many counts of this clonotype. The chain is built from TRBV7-9 and TRBJ1-4; the D gene is possibly TRBD1 (6 bases). This CDR3 region has 15 residues. Germline CDR1 reads SEHNR; CDR2 reads FQNEAQ (reference sequence). V lost 1 base and J lost 6, with 12 bases in between. Here the CDR3 reads CASSLDAGGDEKLFF. The CDR3 DNA sequence: TGTGCCAGCAGCTTAGATGCTGGGGGCGATGAAAAACTGTTTTTT.

The chain combines TRBV10-3 with TRBJ2-7; D unresolved. Per germline, CDR1 ENHRY and CDR2 SYGVKD. Trimming removed 4 bases at V and 6 bases at J, with 7 bases between. This CDR3 is 11 amino acids long. The CDR3 nucleotides are TGTGCCATCAGTGGGCACATCGAGCAGTACTTC. Amino acids: CAISGHIEQYF.

This clonotype showed up just a few times. V is TRBV10-3 and J is TRBJ2-3; a weak D match, TRBD2 (6 bases). Trimming took off 8 bases at V and 3 bases at J, with 12 bases between the two ends. The CDR3 covers 13 residues. From germline, CDR1 is ENHRY and CDR2 SYGVKD. Written as DNA, the CDR3 is TGTGCCATCGCGGGGCGAGGAACAGATACGCAGTATTTT. Translating gives CAIAGRGTDTQYF.

This chain connects TRBV14 to TRBJ2-2, with a tentative D call TRBD1 (6 bases). CDR1 SGHDN and CDR2 FVKESK come from the germline V gene. The CDR3 sequence is 16 residues long. V lost 4 bases and J lost 8, with 20 bases in between. CDR3 nucleotide sequence: TGTGCCAGCAGCCCTCGGGACACTCTAAAAGCGGGGGAGCTGTTTTTT. Its protein is CASSPRDTLKAGELFF.

In its sample, this clonotype was seen a few times. This chain connects TRBV6-4 to TRBJ2-3, with D unclear. CDR1 and CDR2 from the germline V gene are MRHNA and SNTAGT. CDR3 length equals 13 residues. V was pared by 4 bases and J by 4 bases, with 9 bases between. The CDR3 reads CASSGDQPDTQYF. As DNA, the CDR3 is TGTGCCAGCAGTGGCGATCAGCCAGATACGCAGTATTTT.

This clonotype was counted a few times. The chain recombines TRBV27 with TRBJ1-2; 9 bases are a match to TRBD1. V was pared by 6 bases and J by 1 base, with 6 bases of the junction left unmatched. This CDR3 has 15 amino acids. Germline CDR1 and CDR2: MNHEY and SMNVEV (reference sequence). The CDR3 DNA follows: TGTGCCAGCAGGAGGACAGGGGCGGATAACTATGGCTACACCTTC. It codes for CASRRTGADNYGYTF.

This clonotype was counted a few times. The chain uses TRBV6-1 and TRBJ1-2; D unresolved. Germline CDR1 is MNHNS and CDR2 is SASEGT. Trimming removed 6 bases at V and 5 bases at J, with 13 bases between. The length of the CDR3 is 13 residues. CDR3 loop: CASSEHTDYGYTF. The CDR3 bases are TGTGCCAGCAGCGAACACACAGATTATGGCTACACCTTC.

The chain links TRBV4-2 to TRBJ2-3; D is undetermined. The length of the CDR3 is 18 residues. V was shortened by 0 bases and J by 0 bases, with 16 bases between the two germline ends. Germline loops: CDR1 LGHNA, CDR2 YNFKEQ. Here the CDR3 DNA reads TGTGCCAGCAGCCAAGAGGATCGGAATCTACTTAGCACAGATACGCAGTATTTT. Amino acid sequence: CASSQEDRNLLSTDTQYF.

This clonotype was counted many times. This sequence joins TRBV12-3 or TRBV12-4 and TRBJ1-3; D is uncertain. CDR3 length: 11 amino acids. V was shortened by 5 bases and J by 9 bases, with 8 bases between the two germline ends. This chain's CDR3 is CASSPSSTIYF. In DNA form, the CDR3 reads TGTGCCAGCAGTCCCTCCTCCACCATATATTTT.

V usage is TRBV27 and J usage is TRBJ1-1; 9 bases line up with TRBD1. The CDR3 consists of 15 residues. V was pared by 4 bases and J by 6 bases, with 9 bases of the junction left unmatched. The germline CDR1 and CDR2 sequences are MNHEY and SMNVEV (reference sequence). DNA for the CDR3: TGTGCCAGCAGTTACCCGGGACAGGGAGGTCCTGAAGCTTTCTTT. As protein: CASSYPGQGGPEAFF.

This chain joins TRBV5-1 and TRBJ1-4, with unresolved D. CDR1 is SGHRS and CDR2 is YFSETQ in the germline V gene. The CDR3 length is 13 residues. Trimming left V 5 bases short and J 4 bases short, with 9 bases between. The CDR3 reads CASSAAGNEKLFF. CDR3 nucleotide sequence: TGCGCCAGCAGTGCGGCCGGTAATGAAAAACTGTTTTTT.